This TCR beta chain was documented in a study of beta chain features in type 1 diabetes. In this sample, this clone turned up a few times. Its antigen is undetermined. The isolated RNA, all of it, was reverse transcribed, so expressed TCRB transcripts were what got sequenced. The method was immunoSEQ multiplex PCR; TCRdb's version includes in-frame clones alone and lacks a portion of them. The profile shows about 260,000 clones, about a fifth of them singletons. V dropped 1 base and J dropped 1 base, with 10 bases sitting between them. CDR1 MGHDK and CDR2 SYGVNS come from the germline V gene. This CDR3 is built from 15 residues. Overall study results and limits: Shortening that was moderate but significant affected the TCRB CDR3s of Type 1 diabetes patients in all four CD4+ subsets. Over-representation of high TCR-expressing cells was a possible consequence of cDNA sequencing.

The sample comprised naive CD4+ T cells from blood. This sequence was found in a woman in her 40s with type 1 diabetes. V is TRBV25-1 and J is TRBJ2-5; tentative D call: TRBD2 (6 bases). The CDR3 sequence is CASSESMGGQETQYF. CDR3 DNA sequence: TGTGCCAGCAGTGAATCGATGGGGGGCCAAGAGACCCAGTACTTC.